This is a list of T cell receptor beta chains from one sample in a study of Graves' ophthalmopathy and Graves' hyperthyroidism. From the multiplex PCR reads, TCRdb called clonotypes with MiXCR, one entry per CDR3 protein. The sample consists of about half a million distinct CDR3 sequences, around 15% of them appearing once. Specimen: blood. These receptors came from a woman aged 30 to 39 with Graves' ophthalmopathy. CDR3s include the opening cysteine and the closing phenylalanine or tryptophan. Each record gives: J gene, V gene, CDR3 protein.

>TRBJ1-1|TRBV7-2
CASSLVAATEAFF
>TRBJ1-5|TRBV7-2
CASSLGGGHSNQPQHF
>TRBJ1-2|TRBV5-1
CASRETYGYTF
>TRBJ2-5|TRBV12-3/TRBV12-4
CASSHRAGTQYF
>TRBJ1-5|TRBV19
CASKGRDHQPQHF
>TRBJ2-4|TRBV11-2
CASSLYYTSGVVAKNIQYF
>TRBJ2-5|TRBV6-2/TRBV6-3
CASSGRAGRQETQYF
>TRBJ1-5|TRBV28
CASSGRAQPQHF
>TRBJ2-2|TRBV10-2
CASSESPYLRGTGELFF
>TRBJ1-5|TRBV5-6
CASSSGFSTNQPQHF
>TRBJ1-2|TRBV28
CASISGQGAIGYTF
>TRBJ1-1|TRBV27
CASSLALRSAAFF
>TRBJ1-1|TRBV6-1
CASSDGTGRLIGAFF
>TRBJ1-1|TRBV7-9
CASSLTTEAFF
>TRBJ2-2|TRBV6-1
CASSAKGDTGELFF
>TRBJ1-1|TRBV3-1
CASSPPLALYGVDTEAFF
>TRBJ2-7|TRBV19
CASSNDRRDEQYF
>TRBJ2-2|TRBV3-1
CASSQEFFTGELFF
>TRBJ2-4|TRBV3-1
CASSQEMGGGQDIQYF
>TRBJ2-7|TRBV7-2
CASSSRLGGFHEQYF
>TRBJ2-7|TRBV6-5
CASTSPGYEQYF
>TRBJ2-5|TRBV27
CASSLYGGLPLGVQETQYF
>TRBJ2-7|TRBV11-3
CASSVAGNEQYF
>TRBJ1-2|TRBV7-9
CASSSDRGYYGYTF
>TRBJ2-2|TRBV2
CASSDTSGGPNTGELFF
>TRBJ2-1|TRBV7-3
CASSVGKSEQFF
>TRBJ2-5|TRBV28
CASSSRALGYQETQYF
>TRBJ2-7|TRBV3-1
CASSQMKASYEQYF
>TRBJ2-5|TRBV4-1
CASSQGRDAQETQYF
>TRBJ1-1|TRBV28
CASSWDRGGSEAFF
>TRBJ2-7|TRBV7-3
CASSLYAGYEQYF
>TRBJ2-2|TRBV30
CAWTGEGQELFF
>TRBJ1-2|TRBV4-1
CASSLSRVDYGYTF
>TRBJ2-7|TRBV12-3/TRBV12-4
CASSSGGGEYEQYF
>TRBJ2-5|TRBV12-3/TRBV12-4
CASSNGTGGGQTQYF
>TRBJ2-2|TRBV4-1
CASSQIWGTSGSENTGELFF
>TRBJ2-4|TRBV30
CAWSVKGRAKNIQYF
>TRBJ1-2|TRBV7-9
CASSTRIPPRAYGYTF
>TRBJ2-5|TRBV6-2/TRBV6-3
CASSYSGRPQETQYF
>TRBJ2-7|TRBV20-1
CSARDRRTSGNYEQYF
>TRBJ2-2|TRBV12-3/TRBV12-4
CASSEPRLAGELFF